The clone carrying this T cell receptor (beta chain) was seen once. The repertoire was sequenced with immunoSEQ multiplex PCR; TCRdb's copy has only in-frame clones and lacks some. The sample has a few hundred thousand clones, around 82% seen once; the top ten hold 15% to 19%. This sample stems from a study of blood T cell repertoires in COVID-19. The CDR3 runs to 15 residues. With 1 base removed from V and 5 bases from J, the gap between germline ends came to 12 bases. CDR1 is SGHAT and CDR2 is FQDESV in the germline V gene (reference sequence). The TCR sequence derives from a person aged 70 to 85 with COVID-19, enrolled during active disease. The sample comprised peripheral blood. The rearrangement uses TRBV11-1 and TRBJ2-1; D is unresolved. DNA of the CDR3: TGTGCCAGCAGCTTAGTACAGATAGTGCACAATGAGCAGTTCTTC. Translated: CASSLVQIVHNEQFF. Variable domain in full (rest from reference TRBV11-1 and TRBJ2-1): EAEVAQSPRYKITEKSQAVAFWCDPISGHATLYWYRQILGQGPELLVQFQDESVVDDSQLPKDRFSAERLKGVDSTLKIQPAELGDSAMYLCASSLVQIVHNEQFFGPGTRLTVL.